The table lists the clone carrying this TCR beta chain with a count of one. Preparation of the TCRbeta library involved a method that used unique molecular identifiers. MiXCR, applied by TCRdb to the PCR reads, yields one record per CDR3 protein. The sample gives around 400,000 distinct CDR3 sequences, roughly a tenth of which show up once; 4.5% to 6% is in the top ten. The record originates from a study of T-cell reconstitution after alpha-beta-depleted transplantation in children. Trimming took 5 bases from V and 3 from J; bases not matched to a gene: 8. The CDR3 extends over 15 amino acids. Germline V gives CDR1 SEHNR, CDR2 FQNEAQ (reference sequence).

The chain uses TRBV7-9 and TRBJ2-5; 8 positions match TRBD1. The sequencing used PBMCs from the stem cell graft donor, collected from the stem cell graft. This clonotype was sampled from a human donor who donated a stem cell graft to a child with acute myeloid leukemia. CDR3 bases: TGTGCCAGCAGCACTCCGGGACAGGTTAAAGAGACCCAGTACTTC. Its protein product is CASSTPGQVKETQYF.